The 21 T cell receptor beta chains given below trace back to one sample, sequenced in a study of T cells in Graves' hyperthyroidism and ophthalmopathy (dated by TCRdb to about 2019). The protocol used for the library was multiplex PCR. Sequenced on an Illumina HiSeq 2000. The TCR beta CDR3 regions were amplified from the RNA transcripts. A first-round RT-PCR of the TCR CDR3 used the HTBI primer set with the Qiagen OneStep RT-PCR kit. TCRdb took the public reads, trimmed them with fastp at Q25, ran MiXCR for clone calling and kept in-frame beta chains. Rows are unified per CDR3 protein, each entry keeping the most common DNA and genes. The table for this sample lists hundreds of thousands of distinct CDR3 sequences; roughly 20% of them were counted only once. The top ten clones comprise approximately 30% of the sample. Material for sequencing was blood. These receptors all stem from a man between 25 and 39 years old with Graves' ophthalmopathy.

This clonotype was counted between two and nine times. The rearrangement links TRBV20-1 to TRBJ2-5, with TRBD2 matching 10 bases. V was clipped by 1 base and J by 3 bases; unmatched bases: 11. Germline assignment: CDR1 DFQATT and CDR2 SNEGSKA (reference sequence). The CDR3 consists of 17 residues. The CDR3 DNA follows: TGCAGTGCTAGAGTGACTAGCGGGCCCTTAGGGAAAGAGACCCAGTACTTC. Amino acids: CSARVTSGPLGKETQYF.

To note about this clonotype: One junction end does not reproduce the germline sequence, and a read error may be involved. The chain recombines TRBV5-5 with TRBJ2-7; 11 nucleotides agree with TRBD2. The CDR3 contains 17 residues. Germline V gene sequence: CDR1 SGHKS, CDR2 YYEKEE (reference sequence). The CDR3 sequence: CASSWDLAGGTGYEQYF. CDR3 nucleotides: TGCGCCAGCAGCTGGGACCTAGCGGGAGGAACGGGATACGAGCAGTACTTC.

The V call is TRBV19, the J call TRBJ2-3, with 8 bases fitting TRBD2. The CDR3 runs 16 residues. J gave up 3 bases and V 3 bases, and 8 bases lay outside the gene matches. Looked up from germline, CDR1 is LNHDA and CDR2 is SQIVND (reference sequence). CDR3 loop: CASSIGPAGATDTQYF. The CDR3 nucleotides read TGTGCCAGTAGTATTGGTCCAGCGGGAGCGACAGATACGCAGTATTTT.

This clonotype came up many times. V is TRBV6-6 and J is TRBJ2-7; D is ambiguous. The germline CDR1 and CDR2 sequences are MNHNY and SVGAGI (reference sequence). The CDR3 is made up of 13 amino acids. Trimming removed 2 bases at V and 6 bases at J, with 11 bases between. In nucleotides, the CDR3 is TGTGCCAGCAGTTACCGCCGGGTGGGCGAGCAGTACTTC. Its translation: CASSYRRVGEQYF.

The table lists this clonotype with a few counts. The chain couples TRBV6-1 to TRBJ2-3; 9 nucleotides match TRBD2. CDR1 is MNHNS and CDR2 is SASEGT in the germline V gene. J lost 6 bases, V lost 6 bases, and 13 bases had no gene match. This CDR3 spans 16 amino acids. The CDR3 sequence is CASSTRPPAGGDTQYF. DNA of the CDR3: TGTGCCAGCAGCACGAGGCCCCCGGCGGGGGGGGATACGCAGTATTTT.

The chain recombines TRBV6-5 with TRBJ2-5; 12 bases align to TRBD1. The germline gives CDR1 MNHEY, CDR2 SVGAGI. This CDR3 contains 18 residues. V trimming: 0 bases; J trimming: 3 bases; junction bases outside the gene matches: 8. CDR3 DNA sequence: TGTGCCAGCAGTTACTCGGGGGACAGGGGGCTTTTAAAAGAGACCCAGTACTTC. It yields the protein CASSYSGDRGLLKETQYF.

A remark on this clonotype: An end of the junction does not agree with germline; a read error may underlie this. The V call is TRBV5-1, the J call TRBJ2-4, with 8 bases lining up with TRBD2. The CDR3 is 16 residues long. The germline CDR1 and CDR2 sequences are SGHRS and YFSETQ. Written as DNA, the CDR3 is TGCGCCAGCAGCCAGCCTGTCTTAGGACTAGCAAACACTCAGTACTTC. This codes for CASSQPVLGLANTQYF.

This clonotype was seen at least ten times. V and J are TRBV6-1 and TRBJ2-7; TRBD2 matches at 9 bases. Germline-derived CDR1 and CDR2 are MNHNS and SASEGT. The CDR3 length is 16 residues. V trimming: 3 bases; J trimming: 4 bases; junction bases outside the gene matches: 10. CDR3 loop: CASSEANGLARYEQYF. The CDR3 DNA follows: TGTGCCAGCAGTGAGGCGAACGGACTAGCGCGGTACGAGCAGTACTTC.

This clonotype was seen many times. CDR3 bases: TGTGCCAGCAGTCAAGTATCGAACACTGAAGCTTTCTTT. Translating it yields CASSQVSNTEAFF. The rearrangement links TRBV27 to TRBJ1-1; D gene unclear. CDR1 is MNHEY, CDR2 SMNVEV, per germline (reference sequence). Deletions cut 5 bases from V and 1 base from J, with 8 bases between. The CDR3 contains 13 residues.

The sample holds a few counts of this clonotype. The rearrangement uses TRBV6-2 or TRBV6-3 and TRBJ2-1; 13 bases line up with TRBD2. This CDR3 has 16 amino acids. With V trimmed by 4 bases and J by 6 bases, 6 bases remained unmatched. CDR1 is MNHEY, CDR2 SVGEGT, per germline. CDR3 DNA: TGTGCCAGCAGTTCCCGGACTAGCGGGAGTAGCAATGAGCAGTTCTTC. Its protein is CASSSRTSGSSNEQFF.

This clonotype was found a few times. A much larger clone is a single base away; this may be a read error. The rearrangement joins TRBV28 to TRBJ1-5; the D is unclear. The CDR3 runs to 13 residues. Germline V lookup: CDR1 MDHEN, CDR2 SYDVKM. CDR3: CASSLYGDQPRHF. Here the CDR3 DNA reads TGTGCCAGCAGTTTATACGGGGATCAGCCCCGGCATTTT.

This clonotype was detected many times. The chain uses TRBV12-3 or TRBV12-4 and TRBJ2-5; 8 bases match TRBD1. This CDR3 is 14 amino acids long. V lost 4 bases and J lost 3; bases outside the gene matches: 4. The CDR3: CASSSMDREETQYF. In DNA form, the CDR3 reads TGTGCCAGCAGTTCCATGGACAGGGAAGAGACCCAGTACTTC.

V usage is TRBV28 and J usage is TRBJ1-5; D unclear. V lost 1 base to trimming and J lost 3 bases, with 7 bases between them. Looked up from germline, CDR1 is MDHEN and CDR2 is SYDVKM. The CDR3 runs 14 residues. The CDR3 nucleotides read TGTGCCAGCAGTTTATCCCAGACCAATCAGCCCCAGCATTTT. Amino acid sequence: CASSLSQTNQPQHF.

The chain combines TRBV5-8 with TRBJ2-7; D could derive from TRBD1 or TRBD2 (5 bases each). The CDR3 spans 16 residues. CDR1 is SGHTS and CDR2 is YDEGEE in the germline V gene. V lost 2 bases and J 3 bases, leaving 18 bases between the germline ends. The CDR3 sequence: CASSFGTGVPGYEQYF. DNA for the CDR3: TGTGCCAGCAGCTTCGGGACCGGGGTTCCGGGCTACGAGCAGTACTTC.

This chain connects TRBV30 to TRBJ2-3; a possible D gene is TRBD1 (7 bases). Germline loops: CDR1 GTSNPN, CDR2 SVGIG (reference sequence). Deletions cut 4 bases from V and 9 bases from J, with 14 bases between. This CDR3 is 12 amino acids long. The CDR3 region has the DNA TGTGCCTGGACCACCAGGGGGGTCACGCAGTATTTT. This gives the protein CAWTTRGVTQYF.

This clonotype was seen repeatedly, ten times or more. This chain links TRBV6-6 with TRBJ1-1; 12 bases are shared with TRBD1. The CDR3 is 16 amino acids. CDR1 and CDR2 from the germline V gene are MNHNY and SVGAGI (reference sequence). With V trimmed by 2 bases and J by 1 base, 2 bases remained unmatched. The CDR3 region is CASSYGDRGPNTEAFF. The CDR3 DNA reads TGTGCCAGCAGTTACGGGGACAGGGGGCCGAACACTGAAGCTTTCTTT.

The chain is built from TRBV28 and TRBJ2-5, with D tentatively TRBD1 (6 bases). Germline V gene lookup returns CDR1 MDHEN and CDR2 SYDVKM. The CDR3 has 14 residues. With 7 bases removed from V and 1 base from J, the gap between germline ends came to 13 bases. CDR3 DNA sequence: TGTGCCAGCATTAGAGAGGGGGTCCAAGAGACCCAGTACTTC. Translated, it gives CASIREGVQETQYF.

Comments on this clonotype: Germline and junction disagree at one end, which may indicate a read error. The chain carries TRBV6-5 and TRBJ2-7; D is uncertain. Germline lookup yields CDR1 MNHEY and CDR2 SVGAGI. The CDR3 is made up of 14 amino acids. The CDR3 spells CASSYPDQSYEQHF. For the CDR3, the DNA is TGTGCCAGCAGTTATCCTGACCAGTCCTACGAGCAGCACTTC.

In this sample, this clonotype turned up many times. The rearrangement joins TRBV7-2 to TRBJ2-5; perhaps TRBD1 as D (6 bases). CDR3 size: 14 residues. Germline CDR1 reads SGHTA; CDR2 reads FQGNSA. Trimming took off 4 bases at V and 2 bases at J, with 11 bases between the two ends. This CDR3 reads CASSSFGQQETQYF. The CDR3 region has the DNA TGTGCCAGCAGCTCATTCGGACAGCAAGAGACCCAGTACTTC. Supplemented by reference TRBV7-2 and TRBJ2-5, the full variable domain reads GAGVSQSPSNKVTEKGKDVELRCDPISGHTALYWYRQSLGQGLEFLIYFQGNSAPDKSGLPSDRFSAERTGGSVSTLTIQRTQQEDSAVYLCASSSFGQQETQYFGPGTRLLVL.

The chain employs TRBV10-3 and TRBJ2-7; D gene uncertain. Per the germline V gene, CDR1 is ENHRY and CDR2 is SYGVKD. The V and J ends lost 5 bases and 6 bases respectively, with 11 bases between them. The CDR3 covers 12 residues. Here the CDR3 reads CAISPDNREQYF. In DNA form, the CDR3 reads TGTGCCATCAGTCCGGATAACCGCGAGCAGTACTTC.

This clonotype has a count of ten or more. J is TRBJ2-4 and V is TRBV3-1; 8 nucleotides align to TRBD2. The CDR3 length is 15 residues. From germline, CDR1 is LGHDT and CDR2 YNNKEL (reference sequence). V gave up 5 bases and J gave up 2 bases; unmatched junction bases: 5. This chain's CDR3 is CASSESGRSKNIQYF. CDR3 in DNA: TGTGCCAGCAGCGAAAGCGGGAGATCCAAAAACATTCAGTACTTC.